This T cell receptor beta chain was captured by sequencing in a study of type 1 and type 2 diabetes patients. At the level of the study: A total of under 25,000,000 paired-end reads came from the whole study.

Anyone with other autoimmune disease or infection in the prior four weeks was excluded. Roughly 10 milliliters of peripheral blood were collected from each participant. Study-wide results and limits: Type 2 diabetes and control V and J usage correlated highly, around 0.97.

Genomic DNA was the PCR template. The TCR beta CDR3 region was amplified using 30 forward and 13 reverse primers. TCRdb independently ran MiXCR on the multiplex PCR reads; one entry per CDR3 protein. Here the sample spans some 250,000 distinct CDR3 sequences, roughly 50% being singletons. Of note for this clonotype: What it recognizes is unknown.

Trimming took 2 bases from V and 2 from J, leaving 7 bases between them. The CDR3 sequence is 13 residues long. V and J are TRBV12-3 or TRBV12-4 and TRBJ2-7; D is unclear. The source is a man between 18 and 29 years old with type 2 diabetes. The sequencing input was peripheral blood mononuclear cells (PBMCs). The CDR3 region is CASSLPPAYEQYF. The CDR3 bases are TGTGCCAGCAGTTTACCCCCAGCCTACGAGCAGTACTTC.